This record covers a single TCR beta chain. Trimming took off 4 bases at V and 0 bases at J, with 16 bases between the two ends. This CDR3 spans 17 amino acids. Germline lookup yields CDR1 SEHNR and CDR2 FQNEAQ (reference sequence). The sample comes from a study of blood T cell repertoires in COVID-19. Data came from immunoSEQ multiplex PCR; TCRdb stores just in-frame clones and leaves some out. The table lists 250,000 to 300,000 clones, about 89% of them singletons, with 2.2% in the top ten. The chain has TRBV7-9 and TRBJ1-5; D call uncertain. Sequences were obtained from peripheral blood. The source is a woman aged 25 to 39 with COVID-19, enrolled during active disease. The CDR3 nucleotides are TGTGCCAGCAGCTCCTGGGAGGGTCCCTATAGCAATCAGCCCCAGCATTTT. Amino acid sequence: CASSSWEGPYSNQPQHF.